Listed below are T cell receptor beta chains from one sample, sequenced in a study of cytomegalovirus exposure and HLA in healthy donors. Produced via immunoSEQ multiplex PCR; TCRdb's table is partial and in-frame only. The sample contains approximately 220,000 clones, about 79% of which appear only once. The specimen sequenced was PBMCs. The receptor set was obtained from a man between 18 and 29 years old in good health and CMV-seronegative. Each CDR3 is given with its conserved first and last residue. D genes are given only for firm matches. Clone size, where shown, is once, few, many, or a class for clones that have expanded.

-	TRBV27	-	TRBJ2-1	CASSLGLPPYNEQFF	TGTGCCAGCAGTTTAGGCCTTCCCCCCTACAATGAGCAGTTCTTC
-	TRBV4-3	TRBD2	TRBJ2-1	CASSLHSGGSYNEQFF	TGCGCCAGCAGCCTCCACAGCGGGGGCTCCTACAATGAGCAGTTCTTC
once	TRBV19	-	TRBJ1-5	CASSNKGDQPQHF	TGTGCCAGTAGTAATAAGGGGGATCAGCCCCAGCATTTT
few	TRBV4-3	-	TRBJ2-6	CASSQDGASSGANVLTF	TGCGCCAGCAGCCAAGATGGTGCCAGCTCTGGGGCCAACGTCCTGACTTTC
few	TRBV5-1	TRBD1	TRBJ2-3	CASSLGGQGSTDTQYF	TGCGCCAGCAGCTTGGGGGGACAGGGGAGCACAGATACGCAGTATTTT
-	TRBV2	TRBD1	TRBJ1-5	CASSLGQASNQPQHF	TGTGCCAGCAGTTTAGGACAGGCGAGCAATCAGCCCCAGCATTTT
-	TRBV7-9	TRBD2	TRBJ2-3	CASRLAGGSTDTQYF	TGTGCCAGCAGATTAGCGGGGGGTTCCACAGATACGCAGTATTTT
-	TRBV4-3	TRBD2	TRBJ2-1	CASSQGRGGRSRFF	TGCGCCAGCAGCCAAGGACGGGGAGGGAGGTCACGGTTCTTC
-	TRBV7-3	-	TRBJ2-1	CASSSRASVEQFF	TGTGCCAGCAGCTCCCGTGCATCGGTTGAGCAGTTCTTC
-	TRBV6-5	TRBD2	TRBJ2-1	CASSYSSGTSGGQQFF	TGTGCCAGCAGTTACTCGTCTGGGACTAGCGGGGGCCAGCAGTTCTTC
-	TRBV10-1	-	TRBJ1-5	CASIGSARDDLSLYSNQPQHF	TGCGCCAGCATCGGGAGTGCTAGGGACGACCTTTCCCTATATAGCAATCAGCCCCAGCATTTT
few	TRBV10-3	TRBD1	TRBJ1-1	CAISGTGNTEAFF	TGTGCCATCAGTGGGACAGGGAACACTGAAGCTTTCTTT
-	TRBV18	TRBD1	TRBJ1-1	CASSRAGTGGTEAFF	TGTGCCAGCTCACGAGCCGGGACAGGGGGCACTGAAGCTTTCTTT
-	TRBV18	TRBD2	TRBJ2-1	CASSTGLAGGLADEQFF	TGTGCCAGCTCTACGGGACTAGCGGGAGGGCTAGCGGATGAGCAGTTCTTC
-	TRBV18	-	TRBJ1-5	CASSLVGGGEYIGNQPQHF	TGTGCCAGCTCACTAGTCGGCGGGGGCGAATATATCGGCAATCAGCCCCAGCATTTT
-	TRBV19	-	TRBJ2-4	CATSHRGREGIQYF	TGTGCCACCTCGCACCGGGGAAGGGAAGGCATTCAGTACTTC
-	TRBV30	TRBD2	TRBJ2-7	CAWAGGGYEQYF	TGTGCCTGGGCGGGAGGGGGCTACGAGCAGTACTTC
-	TRBV30	-	TRBJ1-1	CAWSVSRGGVNTEAFF	TGTGCCTGGAGTGTATCCCGGGGCGGGGTGAACACTGAAGCTTTCTTT
-	TRBV5-1	-	TRBJ1-1	CASSLVGEGIMNTEAFF	TGCGCCAGCAGCTTGGTGGGGGAGGGGATAATGAACACTGAAGCTTTCTTT
-	TRBV30	-	TRBJ2-7	CAWSSGISYEQYF	TGTGCCTGGAGTTCAGGGATTTCCTACGAGCAGTACTTC
-	TRBV5-5	-	TRBJ1-1	CASSFGVSPEAFF	TGTGCCAGCAGCTTCGGGGTGTCTCCTGAAGCTTTCTTT
-	TRBV4-2	-	TRBJ2-6	CASSPGAGANVLTF	TGTGCCAGCAGCCCAGGGGCTGGGGCCAACGTCCTGACTTTC
-	TRBV27	TRBD2	TRBJ2-2	CASSKAGGGELFF	TGTGCCAGCAGTAAGGCGGGAGGCGGGGAGCTGTTTTTT
-	TRBV9	-	TRBJ2-7	CASSVGGQDEQYF	TGTGCCAGCAGCGTCGGGGGGCAGGACGAGCAGTACTTC
-	TRBV30	TRBD2	TRBJ2-7	CALSTSLNSYEQYF	TGTGCCTTATCGACTAGCCTAAATTCCTACGAGCAGTACTTC
-	TRBV4-1	TRBD1	TRBJ2-1	CASSQDRTGGHEQFF	TGCGCCAGCAGCCAGGATCGGACAGGGGGCCATGAGCAGTTCTTC
-	TRBV19	TRBD2	TRBJ2-1	CASSLREGSYNEQFF	TGTGCCAGTAGTCTAAGGGAGGGCTCCTACAATGAGCAGTTCTTC
-	TRBV9	TRBD1	TRBJ2-7	CASSVDTGGSLGQYF	TGTGCCAGCAGCGTAGATACAGGGGGGAGTCTCGGGCAGTACTTC
-	TRBV15	-	TRBJ1-4	CATSRDWRSTNEKLFF	TGTGCCACCAGCAGAGATTGGAGATCAACTAATGAAAAACTGTTTTTT
few	TRBV7-8	TRBD1	TRBJ2-7	CASSLGQGDEQYF	TGTGCCAGCAGCTTAGGCCAGGGGGACGAGCAGTACTTC
few	TRBV6-6	-	TRBJ2-2	CASSPGTRSTGELFF	TGTGCCAGCAGTCCCGGTACCCGAAGTACCGGGGAGCTGTTTTTT
-	TRBV10-3	TRBD2	TRBJ2-1	CAISESGGSYNEQFF	TGTGCCATCAGTGAGAGCGGGGGGTCTTACAATGAGCAGTTCTTC
-	TRBV18	-	TRBJ1-2	CASSPPNSFYGYTF	TGTGCCAGCTCACCACCAAACAGTTTCTATGGCTACACCTTC
few	TRBV5-1	-	TRBJ1-6	CASSLSRDSPLHF	TGCGCCAGCAGCTTGTCTCGGGATTCACCCCTCCACTTT
-	TRBV6-5	-	TRBJ1-6	CASSSTTLLNSPLHF	TGTGCCAGCAGTAGCACCACCCTACTCAATTCACCCCTCCACTTT